This record covers a single TCR beta chain. Its target is not known. The entry originates in a study of cytomegalovirus exposure and HLA in healthy donors. Study summary: About 180 million T cells yielded more than 90 million unique TCR beta sequences in earlier analysis.

Study-level points and caveats: Later on, a genetic analysis was performed. It linked a missense variant in DCLRE1C with V- and J-gene trimming of TCR beta.

The PCR was carried out with 60 Vbeta primers and 13 Jbeta primers. Some clones are missing from TCRdb's copy, which holds only in-frame ones; the method was immunoSEQ multiplex PCR. The sample yields 200,000 to 250,000 clones, approximately 87% seen once. This CDR3 region has 13 residues. Germline CDR1 reads SGHVS; CDR2 reads FQNEAQ. The V and J ends lost 5 bases and 0 bases respectively, with 7 bases between them. This clonotype was sampled from a human donor in good health. Sequenced material: PBMCs. The rearrangement joins TRBV7-8 to TRBJ1-2; D gene unclear. CDR3 sequence (DNA): TGTGCCAGCAGCGTAGGCGCTAACTATGGCTACACCTTC. Residues: CASSVGANYGYTF. Together with reference TRBV7-8 and TRBJ1-2, the CDR3 gives the full variable domain: GAGVSQSPRYKVAKRGQDVALRCDPISGHVSLFWYQQALGQGPEFLTYFQNEAQLDKSGLPSDRFFAERPEGSVSTLKIQRTQQEDSAVYLCASSVGANYGYTFGSGTRLTVV.